Included here is one TCR beta chain sequence, with context. No antigen is known for it. The data originate from a study of T cell responses to AZD1222 COVID-19 vaccine. Study-wide background: Both about-4-week and about-12-week second-dose recipients were combined. Notes on the study in general: Only a handful of AZD1222 recipients, six or seven in all, had baseline seropositivity. Spike-wide coverage was observed for vaccine-associated CD4 TCRs, with dominant responses at 160-218 and 743-854.

V dropped 2 bases and J dropped 4 bases, with 8 bases sitting between them. CDR1 and CDR2 from the germline V gene are GTSNPN and SVGIG (reference sequence). The CDR3 runs 12 residues. Sequenced by immunoSEQ multiplex PCR; TCRdb stores in-frame clones only, minus some. The sample consists of about 150,000 clones, 85% to 95% of them appearing once. The source of this sequence is an adult in good health. The sequencing here drew on peripheral blood, taken on day 0 of AZD1222 vaccination. The rearrangement joins TRBV30 to TRBJ1-1; no clear D. The CDR3 sequence is CAWSLGGTEAFF. CDR3 bases: TGTGCCTGGAGTTTGGGAGGCACTGAAGCTTTCTTT.